Listed here are 15 T cell receptor beta chains from one sample, sequenced in a study of blood T cell repertoires in COVID-19 (dated by TCRdb to the early 2020s). The library was prepared using the immunoSEQ multiplex PCR assay. TCRdb holds this immuneACCESS table with in-frame rearrangements only. Some clones are missing; in checked studies, unresolved V genes explain under half, and the rest has no known cause. The sample yields 150,000 or so clones; 84% were counted once. Clones ranked in the top ten supply about two fifths of the sample. Material: peripheral blood. Receptors were obtained from a human donor in a cohort sampled during active COVID-19.

Details on this clone: The junction does not match germline at one end; this may be a read error. J is TRBJ2-5 and V is TRBV6-1; 10 bases fit TRBD2. Germline lookup yields CDR1 MNHNS and CDR2 SASEGT. The CDR3 has 13 amino acids. DNA of the CDR3: TGTGCCAGCAGGGAAGCGGGAGGGGAGACCCAGTACTTC. Translated: CASREAGGETQYF.

The chain carries TRBV25-1 and TRBJ2-1, with 14 bases matching TRBD2. CDR3 length: 17 amino acids. The germline gives CDR1 MGHDK, CDR2 SYGVNS. V trimming: 6 bases; J trimming: 9 bases; junction bases outside the gene matches: 13. This chain's CDR3 is CASSTKSRLAGGGEQFF. CDR3 bases: TGTGCCAGCAGCACAAAATCCCGACTAGCGGGGGGGGGTGAGCAGTTCTTC.

The genes are TRBV6-2 or TRBV6-3 and TRBJ1-5, with D unclear. The CDR3 has 16 residues. The V gene's germline CDR1 is MNHEY and CDR2 SVGEGT. V was shortened by 5 bases and J by 0 bases, with 14 bases between the two germline ends. The DNA for the CDR3 is TGTGCCAGCAGTAGAGAGAGGGTCGGTAGCAATCAGCCCCAGCATTTT. As protein: CASSRERVGSNQPQHF.

The genes are TRBV5-1 and TRBJ2-3, with a possible D match to TRBD1 (8 bases). This CDR3 comprises 18 residues. Between the trimmed V and J ends, which lost 0 bases and 0 bases, there was a span of 17 bases. Germline values: CDR1 SGHRS, CDR2 YFSETQ. The CDR3 bases are TGCGCCAGCAGCTTGGCCGGACAGGGACTAACTAGCACAGATACGCAGTATTTT. Translated, it gives CASSLAGQGLTSTDTQYF.

The chain joins TRBV19 to TRBJ1-1; the D gene is possibly TRBD1 (6 bases). This CDR3 is 16 amino acids long. Germline V gives CDR1 LNHDA, CDR2 SQIVND (reference sequence). Trimming stripped 5 bases from V and 2 bases from J, with 18 bases between. CDR3 sequence reads: CASSDTLTGRNTEAFF. CDR3 in DNA: TGTGCCAGTAGTGACACCCTAACAGGGCGAAACACTGAAGCTTTCTTT.

The genes are TRBV6-2 or TRBV6-3 and TRBJ2-7; the D gene is possibly TRBD1 (6 bases). Trimming took off 5 bases at V and 0 bases at J, with 11 bases between the two ends. Per the germline V gene, CDR1 is MNHEY and CDR2 is SVGEGT. The CDR3 spans 14 residues. Here the CDR3 reads CASSIRGSSYEQYV. In DNA, the CDR3 is TGTGCCAGCAGTATCAGGGGTAGCTCCTACGAGCAGTACGTC.

The rearrangement uses TRBV7-6 and TRBJ2-3; TRBD2 matches at 10 bases. The CDR3 covers 15 residues. CDR1 and CDR2 from the germline V gene are SGHVS and FNYEAQ. V was clipped by 0 bases and J by 4 bases; unmatched bases: 1. CDR3 amino acids: CASSLALAGADTQYF. The CDR3 bases are TGTGCCAGCAGCTTAGCCCTAGCGGGAGCAGATACGCAGTATTTT.

The chain couples TRBV29-1 to TRBJ1-6; 7 positions match TRBD1. The V gene's germline CDR1 is SQVTM and CDR2 ANQGSEA. The junction had 9 bases not matched to a gene; V was cut back by 6 bases and J by 10 bases. CDR3 length: 13 amino acids. In nucleotides, the CDR3 is TGCAGCGTGAAGGGGGCAGGGGGATCACCCCTCCACTTT. It encodes CSVKGAGGSPLHF.

The V call is TRBV7-8, the J call TRBJ2-3, with D perhaps TRBD1 (5 bases). The germline V gene encodes CDR1 SGHVS and CDR2 FQNEAQ. The V and J ends lost 1 base and 6 bases respectively, with 11 bases between them. The CDR3 loop spans 14 amino acids. Here the CDR3 DNA reads TGTGCCAGCAGCTTAGGGGGCCAGATTGATACGCAGTATTTT. This gives the protein CASSLGGQIDTQYF.

Sample share makes this clone medium-sized. This chain connects TRBV7-2 to TRBJ2-7; tentative D call: TRBD1 (5 bases). This CDR3 is built from 15 residues. Germline V gene data show CDR1 as SGHTA and CDR2 as FQGNSA. V gave up 5 bases and J gave up 4 bases, with 18 bases separating them. CDR3 sequence reads: CASSHDRGLDYEQYF. CDR3 DNA: TGTGCCAGCAGCCACGACAGAGGTCTTGATTACGAGCAGTACTTC. The full variable domain, in which reference TRBV7-2 and TRBJ2-7 provide the parts outside the CDR3, is GAGVSQSPSNKVTEKGKDVELRCDPISGHTALYWYRQSLGQGLEFLIYFQGNSAPDKSGLPSDRFSAERTGGSVSTLTIQRTQQEDSAVYLCASSHDRGLDYEQYFGPGTRLTVT.

V gene TRBV28 combines with J gene TRBJ2-1; 10 nucleotides line up with TRBD2. V was pared by 8 bases and J by 7 bases, with 8 bases of the junction left unmatched. CDR3 length: 14 residues. CDR1 is MDHEN and CDR2 is SYDVKM in the germline V gene. For the CDR3, the DNA is TGTGCCAGCGATACTAGCGGGGAATGGAATGAGCAGTTCTTC. Residues: CASDTSGEWNEQFF.

The rearrangement links TRBV3-1 (or the pseudogene TRBV3-2) to TRBJ2-5; 7 bases fit TRBD1. Germline CDR1 reads LGHDT; CDR2 reads YNNKEL (reference sequence). The CDR3 loop spans 17 amino acids. With 6 bases clipped from V and 3 bases from J, the junction kept 16 bases outside the gene matches. The CDR3 sequence: CASSRRWSGTAKETQYF. Written as DNA, the CDR3 is TGTGCCAGCAGTCGACGGTGGTCCGGGACAGCTAAAGAGACCCAGTACTTC.

This sequence joins TRBV10-3 and TRBJ1-5, with D hard to call. Between the trimmed V and J ends, which lost 0 bases and 2 bases, there was a span of 14 bases. Germline CDR1 and CDR2: ENHRY and SYGVKD. This CDR3 is 17 amino acids long. The DNA of the CDR3 is TGTGCCATCAGTGAGTCTCCAGTCCGTTATCGCAATCAGCCCCAGCATTTT. Its protein product is CAISESPVRYRNQPQHF.

This clone was detected only a few times. Distinct nucleotide sequences in the sample also encode this CDR3. This rearrangement joins TRBV30 to TRBJ1-5; D may be TRBD1 (6 bases). The CDR3 runs to 13 residues. Germline V gives CDR1 GTSNPN, CDR2 SVGIG (reference sequence). Trimming took off 0 bases at V and 4 bases at J, with 7 bases between the two ends. CDR3 coding DNA: TGTGCCTGGAGTGTACAGGGAAATCAGCCCCAGCATTTT. As protein: CAWSVQGNQPQHF.

The gene calls are TRBV30 and TRBJ1-4; D is perhaps TRBD1 (6 bases). The CDR3 is 13 residues long. Germline V gives CDR1 GTSNPN, CDR2 SVGIG (reference sequence). V dropped 7 bases and J dropped 8 bases, with 17 bases sitting between them. This chain's CDR3 is CASSGAGWEKLFF. The CDR3 coding sequence is TGTGCCTCCTCAGGGGCAGGGTGGGAAAAACTGTTTTTT. Complete variable domain (other parts from reference TRBV30 and TRBJ1-4): SQTIHQWPATLVQPVGSPLSLECTVEGTSNPNLYWYRQAAGRGLQLLFYSVGIGQISSEVPQNLSASRPQDRQFILSSKKLLLSDSGFYLCASSGAGWEKLFFGSGTQLSVL.